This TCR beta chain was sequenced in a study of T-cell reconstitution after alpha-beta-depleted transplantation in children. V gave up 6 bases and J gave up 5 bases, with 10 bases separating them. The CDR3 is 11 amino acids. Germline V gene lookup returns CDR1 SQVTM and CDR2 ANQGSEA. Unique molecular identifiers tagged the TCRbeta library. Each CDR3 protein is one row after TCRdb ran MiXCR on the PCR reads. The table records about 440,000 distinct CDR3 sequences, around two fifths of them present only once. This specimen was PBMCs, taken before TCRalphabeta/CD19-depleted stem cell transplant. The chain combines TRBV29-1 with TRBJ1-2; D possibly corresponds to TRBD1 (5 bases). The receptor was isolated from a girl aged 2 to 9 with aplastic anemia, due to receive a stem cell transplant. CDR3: CSVAGDYGYTF. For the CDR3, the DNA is TGCAGCGTCGCGGGGGATTATGGCTACACCTTC.